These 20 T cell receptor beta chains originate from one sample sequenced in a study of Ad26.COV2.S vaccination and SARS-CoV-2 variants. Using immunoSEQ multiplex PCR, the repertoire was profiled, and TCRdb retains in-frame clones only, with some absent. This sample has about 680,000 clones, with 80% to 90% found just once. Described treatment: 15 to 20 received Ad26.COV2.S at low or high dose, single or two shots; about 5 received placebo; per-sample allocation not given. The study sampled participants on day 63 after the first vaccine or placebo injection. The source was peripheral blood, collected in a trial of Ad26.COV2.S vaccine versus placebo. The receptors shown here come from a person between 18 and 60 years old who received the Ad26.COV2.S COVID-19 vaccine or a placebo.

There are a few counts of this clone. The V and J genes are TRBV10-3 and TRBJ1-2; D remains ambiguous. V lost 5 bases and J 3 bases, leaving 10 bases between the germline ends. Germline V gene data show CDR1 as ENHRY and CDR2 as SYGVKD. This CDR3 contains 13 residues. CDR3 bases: TGTGCCATCAGTCCCGGACGGGACTATGGCTACACCTTC. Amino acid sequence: CAISPGRDYGYTF.

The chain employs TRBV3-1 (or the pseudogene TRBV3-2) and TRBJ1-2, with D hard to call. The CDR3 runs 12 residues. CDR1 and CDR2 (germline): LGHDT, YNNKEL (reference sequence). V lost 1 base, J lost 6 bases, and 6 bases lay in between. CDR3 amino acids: CASSQGNHGYTF. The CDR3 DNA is TGTGCCAGCAGCCAAGGGAACCATGGCTACACCTTC.

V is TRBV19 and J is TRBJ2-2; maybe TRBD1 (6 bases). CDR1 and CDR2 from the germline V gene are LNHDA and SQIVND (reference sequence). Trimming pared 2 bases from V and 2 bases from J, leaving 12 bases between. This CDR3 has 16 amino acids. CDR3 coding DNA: TGTGCCAGTAGTATAACCGGCAGGGGTAACACCGGGGAGCTGTTTTTT. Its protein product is CASSITGRGNTGELFF.

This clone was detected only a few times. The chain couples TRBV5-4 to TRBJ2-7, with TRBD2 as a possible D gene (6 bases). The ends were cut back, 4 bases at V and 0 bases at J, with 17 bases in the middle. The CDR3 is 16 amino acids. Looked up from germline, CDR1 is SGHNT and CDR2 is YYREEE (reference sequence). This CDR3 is CASSPSRGTLSYEQYF. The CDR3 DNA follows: TGTGCCAGCAGCCCCTCCCGGGGGACCCTCTCCTACGAGCAGTACTTC.

The CDR3 region has the DNA TGTGCCAGCAGGGTTGATGGGGCCAACGTCCTGACTTTC. Translation gives CASRVDGANVLTF. V usage is TRBV6-5 and J usage is TRBJ2-6; D uncertain. CDR1 MNHEY and CDR2 SVGAGI come from the germline V gene. The CDR3 has 13 residues. Trimming took off 6 bases at V and 3 bases at J, with 6 bases between the two ends.

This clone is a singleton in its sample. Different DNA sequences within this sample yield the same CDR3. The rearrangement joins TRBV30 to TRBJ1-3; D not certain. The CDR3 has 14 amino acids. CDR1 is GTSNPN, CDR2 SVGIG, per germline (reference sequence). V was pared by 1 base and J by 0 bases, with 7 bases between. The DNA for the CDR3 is TGTGCCTGGAGTGCCTCCCTCTCTGGAAACACCATATATTTT. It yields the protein CAWSASLSGNTIYF.

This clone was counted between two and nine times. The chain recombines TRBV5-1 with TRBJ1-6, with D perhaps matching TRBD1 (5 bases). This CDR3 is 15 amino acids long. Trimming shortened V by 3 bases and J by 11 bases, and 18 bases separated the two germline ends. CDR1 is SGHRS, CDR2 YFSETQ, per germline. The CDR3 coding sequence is TGCGCCAGCAGCTCCTTGGGGACGGAACAGGCACCCCTCCACTTT. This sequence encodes CASSSLGTEQAPLHF.

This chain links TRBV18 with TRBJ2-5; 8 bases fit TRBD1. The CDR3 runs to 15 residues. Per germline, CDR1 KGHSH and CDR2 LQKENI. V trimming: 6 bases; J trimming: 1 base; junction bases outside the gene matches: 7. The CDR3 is CASSSEGTGQETQYF. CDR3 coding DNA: TGTGCCAGCTCTTCGGAAGGGACAGGCCAAGAGACCCAGTACTTC.

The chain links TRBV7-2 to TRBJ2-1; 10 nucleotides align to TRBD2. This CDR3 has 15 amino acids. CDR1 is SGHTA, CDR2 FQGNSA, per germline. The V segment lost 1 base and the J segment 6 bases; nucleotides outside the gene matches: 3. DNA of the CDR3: TGTGCCAGCAGCTTAGAACTAGCGGGAAGCAATGAGCAGTTCTTC. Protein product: CASSLELAGSNEQFF.

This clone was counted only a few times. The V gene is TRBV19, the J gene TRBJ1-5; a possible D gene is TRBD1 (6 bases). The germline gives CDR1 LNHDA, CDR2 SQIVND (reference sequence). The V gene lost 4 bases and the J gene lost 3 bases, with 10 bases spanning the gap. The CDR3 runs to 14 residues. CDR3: CASSRQVYNQPQHF. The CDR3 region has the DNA TGTGCCAGTAGTAGACAGGTCTACAATCAGCCCCAGCATTTT.

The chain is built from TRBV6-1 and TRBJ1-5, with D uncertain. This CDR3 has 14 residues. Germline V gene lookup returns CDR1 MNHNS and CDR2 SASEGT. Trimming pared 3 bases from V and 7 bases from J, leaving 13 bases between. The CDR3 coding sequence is TGTGCCAGCAGTGATCGGTTACTTGGGCAGCCCCAGCATTTT. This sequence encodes CASSDRLLGQPQHF.

This CDR3 is CATSSAPRSYNSPLHF. CDR3 nucleotides: TGTGCCACCAGCAGTGCCCCCCGGTCCTATAATTCACCCCTCCACTTT. The chain has TRBV15 and TRBJ1-6; no definite D call. Germline V gives CDR1 LNHNV, CDR2 YYDKDF (reference sequence). The CDR3 is 16 amino acids. The V end lost 3 bases, the J end lost 1 base, and 10 bases lay between the germline ends.

This chain's CDR3 is CASSDGPRDREEKLFF. CDR3 sequence (DNA): TGTGCCAGCAGCGATGGACCCCGGGACAGGGAAGAAAAACTGTTTTTT. The chain joins TRBV5-8 to TRBJ1-4, with 9 bases fitting TRBD1. The CDR3 runs to 16 residues. In germline, CDR1 is SGHTS, CDR2 YDEGEE. Trimming removed 4 bases from V and 8 bases from J; junction bases left unmatched: 12. Drawing the rest from reference TRBV5-8 and TRBJ1-4, the complete variable domain is EAGVTQSPTHLIKTRGQQATLRCSPISGHTSVYWYQQALGLGLQFLLWYDEGEERNRGNFPPRFSGRQFPNYSSELNVNALELEDSALYLCASSDGPRDREEKLFFGSGTQLSVL.

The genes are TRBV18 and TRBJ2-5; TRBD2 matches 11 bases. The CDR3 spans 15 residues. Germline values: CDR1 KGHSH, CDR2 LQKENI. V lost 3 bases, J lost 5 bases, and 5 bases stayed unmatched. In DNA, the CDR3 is TGTGCCAGCTCACCTACTAGCGGGAGTAGGGAGACCCAGTACTTC. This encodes CASSPTSGSRETQYF.

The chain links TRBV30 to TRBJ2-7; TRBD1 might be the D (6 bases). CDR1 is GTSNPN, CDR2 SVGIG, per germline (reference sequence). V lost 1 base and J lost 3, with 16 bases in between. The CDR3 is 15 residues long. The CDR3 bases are TGTGCCTGGAGTGGCATTGGGGGCACCCTCTACGAGCAGTACTTC. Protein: CAWSGIGGTLYEQYF. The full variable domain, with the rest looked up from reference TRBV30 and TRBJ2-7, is SQTIHQWPATLVQPVGSPLSLECTVEGTSNPNLYWYRQAAGRGLQLLFYSVGIGQISSEVPQNLSASRPQDRQFILSSKKLLLSDSGFYLCAWSGIGGTLYEQYFGPGTRLTVT.

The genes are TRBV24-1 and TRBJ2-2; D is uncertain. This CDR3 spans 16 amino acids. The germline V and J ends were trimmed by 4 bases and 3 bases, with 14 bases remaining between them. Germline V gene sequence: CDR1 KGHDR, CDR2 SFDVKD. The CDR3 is CATSDPVRGDTGELFF. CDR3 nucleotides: TGTGCCACCAGTGACCCCGTTCGAGGTGACACCGGGGAGCTGTTTTTT.

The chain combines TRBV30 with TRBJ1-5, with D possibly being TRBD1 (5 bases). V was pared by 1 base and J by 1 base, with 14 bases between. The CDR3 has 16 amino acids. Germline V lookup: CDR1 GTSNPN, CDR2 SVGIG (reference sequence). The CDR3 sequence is CAWSGVGTESNQPQHF. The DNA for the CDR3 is TGTGCCTGGAGTGGGGTAGGGACCGAGAGCAATCAGCCCCAGCATTTT.

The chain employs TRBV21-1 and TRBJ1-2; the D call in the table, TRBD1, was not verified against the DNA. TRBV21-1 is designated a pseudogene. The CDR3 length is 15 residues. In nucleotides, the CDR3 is TGTGCCAGCCCCGGGCCCTGGGGCTTTTTTTGCGGCTACACCTTC. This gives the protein CASPGPWGFFCGYTF.

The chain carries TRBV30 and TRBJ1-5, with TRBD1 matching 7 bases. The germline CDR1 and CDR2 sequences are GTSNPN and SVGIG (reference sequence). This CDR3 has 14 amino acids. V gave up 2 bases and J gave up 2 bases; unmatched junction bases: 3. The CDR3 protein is CAWSTDRGNQPQHF. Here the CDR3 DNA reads TGTGCCTGGAGTACTGACAGGGGCAATCAGCCCCAGCATTTT.

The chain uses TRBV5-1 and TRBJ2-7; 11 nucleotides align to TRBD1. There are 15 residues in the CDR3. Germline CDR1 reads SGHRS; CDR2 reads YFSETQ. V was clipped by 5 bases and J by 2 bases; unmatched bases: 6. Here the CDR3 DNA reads TGCGCCAGCAGAGAGGCGGGACAGGGGGCCTACGAGCAGTACTTC. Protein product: CASREAGQGAYEQYF.